This TCR beta chain was obtained from a study of post-analysis software for immune sequencing data. Study-level points and caveats: Elevated frequency relative to controls characterized roughly five TRBV segments in patients, TRBV5-6, TRBV5-1 and TRBV20-1 among them. Significantly decreased normalized Chao1 diversity was recorded for multiple sclerosis patients relative to controls.

Germline CDR1 MNHEY, CDR2 SVGAGI. V lost 4 bases and J lost 0, with 7 bases in between. CDR3 length equals 15 residues. Prepared libraries of TCR beta cDNA carried unique molecular identifiers. Using its own MiXCR run on the PCR reads, TCRdb lists one record per CDR3 protein. The table includes 650,000 to 900,000 distinct CDR3 sequences, 46% detected once. This clonotype was picked up a small number of times. The antigen is unknown. Material for sequencing was blood. The gene calls are TRBV6-5 and TRBJ2-6; D remains ambiguous. This receptor was taken from a girl aged 5-17 years with multiple sclerosis. This CDR3 is CASSSDRSGANVLTF. The CDR3 nucleotides are TGTGCCAGCAGTTCCGACCGCTCTGGGGCCAACGTCCTGACTTTC.